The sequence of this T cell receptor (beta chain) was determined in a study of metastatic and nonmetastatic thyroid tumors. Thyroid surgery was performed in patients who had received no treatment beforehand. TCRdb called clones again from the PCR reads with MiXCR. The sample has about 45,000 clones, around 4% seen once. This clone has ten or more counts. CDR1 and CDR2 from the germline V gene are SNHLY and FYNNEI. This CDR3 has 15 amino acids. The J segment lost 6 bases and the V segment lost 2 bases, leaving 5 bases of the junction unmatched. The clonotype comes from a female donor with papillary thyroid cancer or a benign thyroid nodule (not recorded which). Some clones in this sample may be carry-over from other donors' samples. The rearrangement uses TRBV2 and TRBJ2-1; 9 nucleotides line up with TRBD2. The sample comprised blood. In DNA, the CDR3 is TGTGCCAGCAGTGAACAGGGACTAGCTCGCAATGAGCAGTTCTTC. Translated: CASSEQGLARNEQFF.